A selection of T cell receptor beta chains follows, all from one sample in a study of blood T cell repertoires in COVID-19. Profiled with immunoSEQ multiplex PCR; TCRdb holds only in-frame clones, not every one. The top ten hold over 2% of the sample, which has around 300,000 clones, roughly nine tenths seen once. The sample consisted of PBMCs or T cells enriched from blood (not recorded which). The receptors stem from a young woman who had recovered from COVID-19. Both conserved end residues are part of each CDR3. A D gene is named only where the DNA matches it firmly. Size is stated for part of the rows, as once, few or many counts, or as a class when the clone is expanded.

>TRBV3-1/TRBV3-2|once|-|TRBJ1-2
TGTGCCAGCAGCCAAGATCCCATGGGCTACACCTTC
CASSQDPMGYTF
>TRBV12-3/TRBV12-4|once|-|TRBJ2-7
TGTGCCAGCAGCTCGGACTACTACGAGCAGTACTTC
CASSSDYYEQYF
>TRBV7-9|-|TRBD1|TRBJ1-1
TGTGCCAGCAGCTTATTCCTTGGGACAGTAGATGAAGCTTTCTTT
CASSLFLGTVDEAFF
>TRBV3-1/TRBV3-2|once|TRBD2|TRBJ2-1
TGTGCCAGCAGCCAGGGGACTAGCGGGGCCCGCTACAATGAGCAGTTCTTC
CASSQGTSGARYNEQFF
>TRBV7-6|-|TRBD1|TRBJ1-6
TGTGCCAGCAGCCGCGGACAGGGGAATAATTCACCCCTCCACTTT
CASSRGQGNNSPLHF
>TRBV7-6|once|TRBD2|TRBJ2-7
TGTGCCAGCAGCCCCGGCGCGGGCGGGGGCTACGAGCAGTACTTC
CASSPGAGGGYEQYF
>TRBV3-1/TRBV3-2|-|TRBD1|TRBJ2-7
TGTGCCAGCAGCCAAGAGACAGGGGTCCGTGAAGAGCAGTACTTC
CASSQETGVREEQYF
>TRBV2|-|TRBD1|TRBJ1-5
TGTGCCAGCAGTCTAGACAGGGCTGTGGTTAATCAGCCCCAGCATTTT
CASSLDRAVVNQPQHF
>TRBV6-5|-|TRBD1|TRBJ2-1
TGTGCCAGCAGTTACCCCGGGACAGGGGACTACAATGAGCAGTTCTTC
CASSYPGTGDYNEQFF
>TRBV27|-|-|TRBJ1-2
TGTGCCAGCAGTCCAACTCGGGGGTTCGATGGCTACACCTTC
CASSPTRGFDGYTF
>TRBV6-1|once|TRBD2|TRBJ2-1
TGTGCCAGCAGTGATCTTGGGCTAGCGGCTAAAAATGAGCAGTTCTTC
CASSDLGLAAKNEQFF
>TRBV7-7|-|-|TRBJ1-2
TGTGCTAGCAGACCCCGTAGCCTCAGGGACTATGGCTACACCTTC
CASRPRSLRDYGYTF
>TRBV10-1|-|TRBD1|TRBJ2-7
TGCGCCAGCAGTGAGTCGGAACAGGGGGTTCTCCGCGAGCAGTACTTC
CASSESEQGVLREQYF
>TRBV27|few|-|TRBJ1-6
TGTGCCAGCAGTTTGGGGGGGGGCGGGAATTCACCCCTCCACTTT
CASSLGGGGNSPLHF
>TRBV2|-|TRBD1|TRBJ1-3
TGTGCCAGCAGGAGGGGACAGGGGGCGGCTGGAAACACCATATATTTT
CASRRGQGAAGNTIYF
>TRBV4-1|-|TRBD1|TRBJ1-1
TGCGCCAGCAGCCAGGGACAGGAGGCGAACACTGAAGCTTTCTTT
CASSQGQEANTEAFF
>TRBV5-4|-|-|TRBJ1-5
TGTGCCAGCAGCCCGGGGACTCCGGATAGCAATCAGCCCCAGCATTTT
CASSPGTPDSNQPQHF
>TRBV10-3|-|TRBD2|TRBJ2-7
TGTGCCATCAGGGGGACTAGCGGGGCGTACGAGCAGTACTTC
CAIRGTSGAYEQYF
>TRBV28|-|-|TRBJ1-1
TGTGCCAGCAGTTTCTCGAACACTGAAGCTTTCTTT
CASSFSNTEAFF
>TRBV4-2|-|-|TRBJ1-3
TGTGCCAGCAGCCAAGATCTGGGGGGGAGCTCTGGAAACACCATATATTTT
CASSQDLGGSSGNTIYF
>TRBV11-2|-|TRBD1|TRBJ2-7
TGTGCCAGCAGCTTAGGGACAGGGGGATACGAGCAGTACTTC
CASSLGTGGYEQYF
>TRBV27|-|TRBD1|TRBJ1-2
TGTGCCAGCAGTTTATCGGTCCCGGGACAGGGGAACTATGGCTACACCTTC
CASSLSVPGQGNYGYTF
>TRBV20-1|-|-|TRBJ1-4
TGCAGTGCTAGTTCCCCGACTAGAGAAAAACTGTTTTTT
CSASSPTREKLFF
>TRBV7-6|-|TRBD2|TRBJ2-1
TGTGCCAGCAGCTCAACCGGGGGGGCCTCCAATGAGCAGTTCTTC
CASSSTGGASNEQFF
>TRBV7-2|-|-|TRBJ2-5
TGTGCCAGCAGCCCGTACCAAGAGACCCAGTACTTC
CASSPYQETQYF
>TRBV7-9|-|TRBD1|TRBJ1-1
TGTGCCAGCAGCTTTGACAGGGCGGTTGAAGCTTTCTTT
CASSFDRAVEAFF
>TRBV5-1|-|-|TRBJ1-6
TGCGCCAGCAGCCCCAGTGGGGAGGATTCACCCCTCCACTTT
CASSPSGEDSPLHF
>TRBV19|-|-|TRBJ1-1
TGTGCCAGTAGTAGAGCAGGGAAAGTGAACACTGAAGCTTTCTTT
CASSRAGKVNTEAFF
>TRBV5-1|-|-|TRBJ1-5
TGCGCCAGCAGCTTGTCGGGAGGGTCCAATCAGCCCCAGCATTTT
CASSLSGGSNQPQHF
>TRBV28|-|TRBD1|TRBJ1-2
TGTGCCGGCAGTCAGACCAGGGGGCGGGATGGCTACACCTTC
CAGSQTRGRDGYTF
>TRBV3-1/TRBV3-2|-|-|TRBJ1-2
TGTGCCAGCAGCCAAGATTCCGTATCTAACTATGGCTACACCTTC
CASSQDSVSNYGYTF
>TRBV5-5|-|-|TRBJ2-7
TGTGCCAGCAGCTCGTCCCCCCAGGGAATCTACGAGCAGTACTTC
CASSSSPQGIYEQYF
>TRBV5-1|-|-|TRBJ2-4
TGCGCCAGCAGCTCGCCAGGGATGACCAAAAACATTCAGTACTTC
CASSSPGMTKNIQYF
>TRBV7-9|-|-|TRBJ1-2
TGTGCCAGCAGCTTAGAGGGGGTTCCTTATGGCTACACCTTC
CASSLEGVPYGYTF
>TRBV9|-|-|TRBJ1-1
TGTGCCAGCAGCGTAGGGGGGGACACTGAAGCTTTCTTT
CASSVGGDTEAFF
>TRBV27|-|TRBD1|TRBJ2-7
TGTGCCAGCAGTTTGTACAGGGGCCACGAGCAGTACTTC
CASSLYRGHEQYF
>TRBV27|-|-|TRBJ1-5
TGTGCCAGCAGCCTAACCTCTTATCAGCCCCAGCATTTT
CASSLTSYQPQHF
>TRBV6-5|once|-|TRBJ1-5
TGTGCCAGCAGTCCCCGGCGGGGGGGCAATCAGCCCCAGCATTTT
CASSPRRGGNQPQHF
>TRBV7-9|-|-|TRBJ2-7
TGTGCCAGCAGCTTCTTGGTCCCAGCGAGGACAGTTTCCTACGAGCAGTACTTC
CASSFLVPARTVSYEQYF
>TRBV27|-|TRBD2|TRBJ2-1
TGTGCCAGCACCCAGACTAGCGGGGGTCTCGATGAGCAGTTCTTC
CASTQTSGGLDEQFF
>TRBV2|-|TRBD1|TRBJ1-1
TGTGCCAGCCTAGAGGGGGCGGTGAGCACTGAAGCTTTCTTT
CASLEGAVSTEAFF
>TRBV10-3|-|-|TRBJ1-2
TGTGCCATCAGTGAGTCGACTGCCTTATATGGCTACACCTTC
CAISESTALYGYTF
>TRBV15|-|-|TRBJ1-1
TGTGCCACCAGCAGAGACCGACAACACACTGAAGCTTTCTTT
CATSRDRQHTEAFF
>TRBV11-2|-|TRBD2|TRBJ2-1
TGTGCCAGCAGCTTAGAGGGGGGTAGCGGGGGTACCTACAATGAGCAGTTCTTC
CASSLEGGSGGTYNEQFF
>TRBV29-1|once|-|TRBJ1-1
TGCAGCGTTGAGGAGCCCCTGAACACTGAAGCTTTCTTT
CSVEEPLNTEAFF
>TRBV2|-|TRBD1|TRBJ1-3
TGTGCCAGCTCCAGGGGGAACACCATATATTTT
CASSRGNTIYF
>TRBV18|-|-|TRBJ1-6
TGTGCCAGCTCACTAGGGGGTAGTTCCTATAATTCACCCCTCCACTTT
CASSLGGSSYNSPLHF
>TRBV9|-|-|TRBJ1-6
TGTGCCAGCAGCCCAGGACAGTCCCCCTCCTATAATTCACCCCTCCACTTT
CASSPGQSPSYNSPLHF
>TRBV6-4|-|TRBD1|TRBJ1-2
TGTGCCAGCAGTCATTCTTCAGGGGGAAGAGGCGGCTACACCTTC
CASSHSSGGRGGYTF
>TRBV6-2/TRBV6-3|-|TRBD1|TRBJ1-2
TGTGCCAGCAGTTACTCATCTGGGACAGGGGCGGTCGGTGGCTACACCTTC
CASSYSSGTGAVGGYTF
>TRBV29-1|-|TRBD1|TRBJ2-7
TGCAGCCCCCCGGACCCCTGGGACAGAACCTACGAGCAGTACTTC
CSPPDPWDRTYEQYF
>TRBV14|-|-|TRBJ2-7
TGTGCCAGCAGCCAACCGACAGGATTTAACCCCTACGAGCAGTACTTC
CASSQPTGFNPYEQYF
>TRBV11-2|-|-|TRBJ1-2
TGTGCCAGCAGCTTAGGGCTGAGCGGGGCTGGCGGCTACACCTTC
CASSLGLSGAGGYTF
>TRBV5-5|-|-|TRBJ1-1
TGTGCCAGCAGCTTGGAGGTTGGGCGCACTGAAGCTTTCTTT
CASSLEVGRTEAFF
>TRBV4-1|-|TRBD1|TRBJ1-5
TGCGCCAGCAGCCAAGACACAGGGGGGAGTCAGCCCCAGCATTTT
CASSQDTGGSQPQHF
>TRBV25-1|-|TRBD1|TRBJ1-4
TGTGCCAGCAGTCCTCCGACAGGGTCGTATGAAAAACTGTTTTTT
CASSPPTGSYEKLFF
>TRBV13|-|-|TRBJ1-1
TGTGCCAGCAGCCACTCGTCCCGATTTGGCACTGAAGCTTTCTTT
CASSHSSRFGTEAFF